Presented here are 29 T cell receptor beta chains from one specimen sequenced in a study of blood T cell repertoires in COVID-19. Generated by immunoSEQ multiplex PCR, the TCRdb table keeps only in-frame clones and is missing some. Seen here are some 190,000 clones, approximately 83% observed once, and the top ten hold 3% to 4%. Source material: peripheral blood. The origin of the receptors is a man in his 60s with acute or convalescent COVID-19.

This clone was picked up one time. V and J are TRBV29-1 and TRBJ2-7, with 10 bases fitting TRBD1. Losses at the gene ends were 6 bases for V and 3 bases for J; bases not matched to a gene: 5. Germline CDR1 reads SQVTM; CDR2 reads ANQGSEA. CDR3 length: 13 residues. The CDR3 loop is CSVKTGGGYEQYF. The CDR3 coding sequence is TGCAGCGTAAAGACAGGGGGCGGCTACGAGCAGTACTTC.

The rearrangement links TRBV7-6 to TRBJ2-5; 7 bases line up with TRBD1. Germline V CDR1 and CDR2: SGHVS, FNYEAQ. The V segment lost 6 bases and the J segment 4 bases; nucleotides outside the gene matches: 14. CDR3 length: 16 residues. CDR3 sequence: CASSSRDRVRGETQYF. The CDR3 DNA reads TGTGCCAGCAGTTCCCGCGACAGGGTGAGGGGAGAGACCCAGTACTTC.

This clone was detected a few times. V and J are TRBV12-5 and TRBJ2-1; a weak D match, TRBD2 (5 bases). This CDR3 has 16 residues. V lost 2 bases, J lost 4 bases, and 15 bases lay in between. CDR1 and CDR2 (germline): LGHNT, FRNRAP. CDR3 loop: CASGLTHGREYNEQFF. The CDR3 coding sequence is TGTGCTAGTGGTTTGACCCACGGTCGGGAATACAATGAGCAGTTCTTC.

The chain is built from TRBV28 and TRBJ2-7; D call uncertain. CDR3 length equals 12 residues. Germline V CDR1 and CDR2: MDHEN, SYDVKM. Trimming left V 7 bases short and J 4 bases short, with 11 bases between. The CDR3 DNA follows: TGTGCCAGCACAACAGAGAATTACGAGCAGTACTTC. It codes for CASTTENYEQYF.

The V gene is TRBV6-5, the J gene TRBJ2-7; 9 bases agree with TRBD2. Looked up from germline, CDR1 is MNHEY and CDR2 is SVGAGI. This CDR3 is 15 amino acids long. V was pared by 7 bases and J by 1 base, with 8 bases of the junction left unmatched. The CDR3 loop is CASIPTSGLSYEQYF. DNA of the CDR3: TGTGCCAGCATCCCGACTAGCGGCCTGTCCTACGAGCAGTACTTC.

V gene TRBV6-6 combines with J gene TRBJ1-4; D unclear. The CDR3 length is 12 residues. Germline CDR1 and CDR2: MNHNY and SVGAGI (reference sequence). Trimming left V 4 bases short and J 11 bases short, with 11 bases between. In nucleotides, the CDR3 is TGTGCCAGCAGTTTATCTCAGAACAAACTGTTTTTT. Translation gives CASSLSQNKLFF.

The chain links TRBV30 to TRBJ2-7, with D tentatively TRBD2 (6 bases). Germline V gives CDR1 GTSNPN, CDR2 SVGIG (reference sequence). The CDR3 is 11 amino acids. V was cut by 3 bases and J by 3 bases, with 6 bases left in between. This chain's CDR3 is CAWSGGYEQYF. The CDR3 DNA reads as TGTGCCTGGAGCGGGGGCTACGAGCAGTACTTC.

CDR3 in amino acids: CASSFTRSYEQYF. In nucleotides, the CDR3 is TGTGCCAGCAGTTTTACGCGGTCCTACGAGCAGTACTTC. The chain combines TRBV27 with TRBJ2-7; D remains unclear. The CDR3 extends over 13 amino acids. CDR1 is MNHEY and CDR2 is SMNVEV in the germline V gene (reference sequence). V dropped 3 bases and J dropped 1 base, with 7 bases sitting between them.

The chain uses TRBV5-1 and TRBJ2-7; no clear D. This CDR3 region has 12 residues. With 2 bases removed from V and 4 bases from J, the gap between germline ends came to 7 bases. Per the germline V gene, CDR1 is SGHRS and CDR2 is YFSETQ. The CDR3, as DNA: TGCGCCAGCAGCTTTCCAGGATACGAGCAGTACTTC. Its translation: CASSFPGYEQYF.

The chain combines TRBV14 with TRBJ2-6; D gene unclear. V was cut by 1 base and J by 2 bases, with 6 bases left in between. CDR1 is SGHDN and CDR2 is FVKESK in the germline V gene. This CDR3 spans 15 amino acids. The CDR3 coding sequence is TGTGCCAGCAGCCAAGGAGGAACTGGGGCCAACGTCCTGACTTTC. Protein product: CASSQGGTGANVLTF.

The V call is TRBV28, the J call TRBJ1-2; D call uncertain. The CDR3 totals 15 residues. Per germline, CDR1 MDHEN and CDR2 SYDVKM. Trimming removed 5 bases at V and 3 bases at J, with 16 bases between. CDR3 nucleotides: TGTGCCAGCAGTGAGTTTCCGCGCCGGGACTATGGCTACACCTTC. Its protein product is CASSEFPRRDYGYTF.

CDR3 in amino acids: CATQQSSTDTQYF. CDR3 DNA sequence: TGTGCCACACAGCAGAGTAGCACAGATACGCAGTATTTT. The chain recombines TRBV5-6 with TRBJ2-3, with D hard to call. CDR1 is SGHDT and CDR2 is YYEEEE in the germline V gene. Trimming stripped 9 bases from V and 0 bases from J, with 11 bases between. This CDR3 is 13 amino acids long.

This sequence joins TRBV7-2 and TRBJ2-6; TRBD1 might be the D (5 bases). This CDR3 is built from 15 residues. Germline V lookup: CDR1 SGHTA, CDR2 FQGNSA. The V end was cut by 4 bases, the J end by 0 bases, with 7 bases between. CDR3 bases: TGTGCCAGCAGCTACAGGAGCTCTGGGGCCAACGTCCTGACTTTC. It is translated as CASSYRSSGANVLTF.

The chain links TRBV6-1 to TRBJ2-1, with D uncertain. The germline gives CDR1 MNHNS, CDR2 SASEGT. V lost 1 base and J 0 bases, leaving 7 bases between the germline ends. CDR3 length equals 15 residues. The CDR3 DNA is TGTGCCAGCAGTGAAGACAGAACCTCCTACAATGAGCAGTTCTTC. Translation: CASSEDRTSYNEQFF.

CDR3 residues: CASSSGTSGTDTQYF. The CDR3 DNA is TGCGCCAGCAGCTCCGGGACTAGCGGCACAGATACGCAGTATTTT. The chain uses TRBV5-1 and TRBJ2-3; 10 bases are a match to TRBD2. Germline-derived CDR1 and CDR2 are SGHRS and YFSETQ. Trimming removed 3 bases from V and 1 base from J; junction bases left unmatched: 2. The CDR3 length is 15 residues.

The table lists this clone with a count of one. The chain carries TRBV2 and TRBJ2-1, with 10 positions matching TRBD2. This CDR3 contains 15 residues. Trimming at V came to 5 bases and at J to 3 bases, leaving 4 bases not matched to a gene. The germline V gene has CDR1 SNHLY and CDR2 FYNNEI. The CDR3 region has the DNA TGTGCCAGCAGTACCGGGACTAGCGACTACAATGAGCAGTTCTTC. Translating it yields CASSTGTSDYNEQFF.

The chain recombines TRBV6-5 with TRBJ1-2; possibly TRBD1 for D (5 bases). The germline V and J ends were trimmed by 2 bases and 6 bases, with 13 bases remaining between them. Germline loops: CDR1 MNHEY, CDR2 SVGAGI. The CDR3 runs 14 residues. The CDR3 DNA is TGTGCCAGCAGTTACGATGGCGGGGGAGATGGCTACACCTTC. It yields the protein CASSYDGGGDGYTF.

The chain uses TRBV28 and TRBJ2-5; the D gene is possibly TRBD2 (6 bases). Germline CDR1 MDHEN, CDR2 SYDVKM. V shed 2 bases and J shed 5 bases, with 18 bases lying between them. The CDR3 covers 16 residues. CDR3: CASSLEGLGWGETQYF. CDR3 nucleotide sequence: TGTGCCAGCAGTTTAGAGGGACTGGGATGGGGGGAGACCCAGTACTTC.

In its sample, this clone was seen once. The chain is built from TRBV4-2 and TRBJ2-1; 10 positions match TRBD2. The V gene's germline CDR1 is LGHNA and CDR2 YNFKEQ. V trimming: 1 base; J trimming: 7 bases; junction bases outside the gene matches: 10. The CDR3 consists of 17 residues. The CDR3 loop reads CASSQGLRTSGGNEQFF. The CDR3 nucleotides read TGTGCCAGCAGCCAAGGACTTCGGACTAGCGGTGGGAATGAGCAGTTCTTC.

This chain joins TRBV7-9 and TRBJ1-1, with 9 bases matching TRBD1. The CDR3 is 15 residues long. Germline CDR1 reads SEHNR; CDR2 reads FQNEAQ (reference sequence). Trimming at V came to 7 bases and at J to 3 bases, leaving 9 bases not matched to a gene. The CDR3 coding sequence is TGTGCCAGCATCCGAGCGGGACAGGGATACACTGAAGCTTTCTTT. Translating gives CASIRAGQGYTEAFF.

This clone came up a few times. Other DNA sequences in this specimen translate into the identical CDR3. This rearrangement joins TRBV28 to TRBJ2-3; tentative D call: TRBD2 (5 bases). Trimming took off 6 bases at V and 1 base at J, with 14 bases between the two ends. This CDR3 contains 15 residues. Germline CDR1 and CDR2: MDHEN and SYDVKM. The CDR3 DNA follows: TGTGCCAGCAGCCCCTCGAGCGGCCGCACAGATACGCAGTATTTT. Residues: CASSPSSGRTDTQYF.

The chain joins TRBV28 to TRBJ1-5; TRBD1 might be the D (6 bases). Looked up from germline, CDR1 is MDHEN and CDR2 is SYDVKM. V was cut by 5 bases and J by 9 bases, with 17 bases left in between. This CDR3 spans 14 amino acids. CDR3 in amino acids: CASSRRGRGGPQHF. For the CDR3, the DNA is TGTGCCAGCAGTCGCAGGGGCCGAGGTGGGCCCCAGCATTTT. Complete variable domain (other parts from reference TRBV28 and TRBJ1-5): DVKVTQSSRYLVKRTGEKVFLECVQDMDHENMFWYRQDPGLGLRLIYFSYDVKMKEKGDIPEGYSVSREKKERFSLILESASTNQTSMYLCASSRRGRGGPQHFGDGTRLSIL.

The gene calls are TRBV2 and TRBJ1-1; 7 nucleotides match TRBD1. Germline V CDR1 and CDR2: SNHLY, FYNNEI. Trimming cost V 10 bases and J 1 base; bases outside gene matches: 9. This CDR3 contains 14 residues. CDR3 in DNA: TGTGCCACCCGACAGGGACCCTCGAACACTGAAGCTTTCTTT. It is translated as CATRQGPSNTEAFF.

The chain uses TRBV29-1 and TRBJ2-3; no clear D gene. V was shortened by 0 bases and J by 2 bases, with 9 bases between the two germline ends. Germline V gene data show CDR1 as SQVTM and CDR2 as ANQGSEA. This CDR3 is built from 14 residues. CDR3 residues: CSVEDVIATDTQYF. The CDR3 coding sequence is TGCAGCGTTGAAGACGTGATAGCCACAGATACGCAGTATTTT.

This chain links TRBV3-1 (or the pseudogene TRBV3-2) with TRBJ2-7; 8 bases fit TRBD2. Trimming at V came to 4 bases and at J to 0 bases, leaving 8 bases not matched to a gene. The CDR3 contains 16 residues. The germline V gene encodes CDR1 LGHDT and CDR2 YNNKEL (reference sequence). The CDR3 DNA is TGTGCCAGCAGCCGAGGAAGCGGGAGTAACTCCTACGAGCAGTACTTC. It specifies CASSRGSGSNSYEQYF.

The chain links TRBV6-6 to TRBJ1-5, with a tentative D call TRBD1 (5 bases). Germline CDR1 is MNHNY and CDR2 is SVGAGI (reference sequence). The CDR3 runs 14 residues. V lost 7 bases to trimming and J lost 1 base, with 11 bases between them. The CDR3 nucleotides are TGTGCCAGCAACGCAGGGAACAGCAATCAGCCCCAGCATTTT. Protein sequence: CASNAGNSNQPQHF.

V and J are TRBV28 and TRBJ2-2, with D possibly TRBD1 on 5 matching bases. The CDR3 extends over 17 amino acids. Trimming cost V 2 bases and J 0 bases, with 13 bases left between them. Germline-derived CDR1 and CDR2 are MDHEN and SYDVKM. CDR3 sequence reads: CASSLNRWAANTGELFF. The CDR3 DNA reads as TGTGCCAGCAGTTTAAACAGGTGGGCAGCGAACACCGGGGAGCTGTTTTTT.

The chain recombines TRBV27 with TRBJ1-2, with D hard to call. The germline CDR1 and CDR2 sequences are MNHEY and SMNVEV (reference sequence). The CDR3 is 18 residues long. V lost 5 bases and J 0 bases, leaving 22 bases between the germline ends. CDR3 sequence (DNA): TGTGCCAGCAGTCCCTATTTGCGGGAACTTGATTCTAACTATGGCTACACCTTC. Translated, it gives CASSPYLRELDSNYGYTF.

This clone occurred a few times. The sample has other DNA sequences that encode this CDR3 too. The CDR3 sequence is CASSVTGGNEQFF. CDR3 sequence (DNA): TGTGCCAGCAGCGTCACAGGGGGCAATGAGCAGTTCTTC. The V call is TRBV9, the J call TRBJ2-1; 8 nucleotides align to TRBD1. The CDR3 runs 13 residues. With 2 bases clipped from V and 6 bases from J, the junction kept 1 base outside the gene matches. Germline V lookup: CDR1 SGDLS, CDR2 YYNGEE.